This is a list of T cell receptor beta chains from one sample in a study of regulatory T cells in long-lasting Graves disease. TCRdb processed the multiplex PCR reads anew with MiXCR; each CDR3 protein has one entry. The repertoire holds approximately 460,000 distinct CDR3 sequences, with about a sixth as singletons. These same data were also listed under a study on T cells in Graves' hyperthyroidism and ophthalmopathy.

The specimen comprised peripheral blood mononuclear cells (PBMCs), sampled at new diagnosis, from a patient treated with antithyroid drugs. These receptors were obtained from a woman aged 30 to 39 with Graves disease. Each CDR3 is given with its conserved first and last residue. A D gene is named only where the DNA matches it firmly. For some rows the clone size is stated as once, few or many, or as a class when expanded; others skip it.

d_call,clone_size,j_call,v_call,cdr3_aa,cdr3_nt
TRBD1,.,TRBJ2-7,TRBV12-3/TRBV12-4,CASSLGQGIQQYF,TGTGCCAGCAGTCTGGGACAGGGTATCCAGCAGTACTTC
.,many,TRBJ2-2,TRBV7-2,CASANLGSGELFF,TGTGCCAGCGCCAACTTAGGATCCGGGGAGCTGTTTTTT
.,many,TRBJ1-6,TRBV6-5,CASSYSFRSYNSPLHF,TGTGCCAGCAGTTACTCGTTCAGAAGCTATAATTCACCCCTCCACTTT
.,many,TRBJ2-5,TRBV20-1,CSAPHRWETQYF,TGCAGTGCTCCCCACAGGTGGGAGACCCAGTACTTC
.,many,TRBJ1-3,TRBV2,CASRVTGSSGNTIYF,TGTGCCAGCAGAGTAACCGGGAGCTCTGGAAACACCATATATTTT
.,many,TRBJ2-7,TRBV6-2/TRBV6-3,CASSFLSLDSEQYF,TGTGCCAGCAGTTTTCTCTCTCTGGACTCCGAGCAGTACTTC
.,.,TRBJ2-3,TRBV24-1,CATGSGFSTDTQYF,TGTGCCACCGGGAGCGGGTTTAGCACAGATACGCAGTATTTT
TRBD2,few,TRBJ2-1,TRBV6-9,CASSYPRLAGGYNEQFF,TGTGCCAGCAGTTACCCCCGACTAGCGGGCGGCTACAATGAGCAGTTCTTC
.,many,TRBJ1-5,TRBV2,CASRRGREVNQPQHF,TGTGCCAGCAGGAGAGGCAGGGAGGTCAATCAGCCCCAGCATTTT
.,many,TRBJ1-5,TRBV7-2,CASSSGPGGNQPQHF,TGTGCCAGCAGCTCGGGACCGGGGGGCAATCAGCCCCAGCATTTT
.,many,TRBJ2-7,TRBV20-1,CSAWGRDWGEQYF,TGCAGTGCGTGGGGACGGGACTGGGGAGAGCAGTACTTC
TRBD2,many,TRBJ2-3,TRBV3-1,CASSPGTSPTWIDTQYF,TGTGCCAGCAGCCCCGGGACTAGCCCTACCTGGATAGATACGCAGTATTTT
.,many,TRBJ2-7,TRBV28,CASIVRTGSYEQYF,TGTGCCAGCATTGTTCGGACTGGCTCCTACGAGCAGTACTTC
.,.,TRBJ2-7,TRBV7-7,CASSPIPYATYEQYF,TGTGCTAGCAGCCCTATTCCATATGCAACCTACGAGCAGTACTTC
TRBD2,.,TRBJ2-2,TRBV19,CASKTAGGLGTGELFF,TGTGCCAGTAAAACGGCGGGAGGGCTTGGCACCGGGGAGCTGTTTTTT
.,.,TRBJ2-3,TRBV29-1,CSVGLLTDTQYF,TGCAGCGTTGGACTGCTCACAGATACGCAGTATTTT
TRBD2,.,TRBJ2-3,TRBV4-3,CASSQDLREGRSTDTQYF,TGCGCCAGCAGCCAAGATCTGAGGGAGGGCCGTAGCACAGATACGCAGTATTTT
TRBD2,many,TRBJ2-5,TRBV20-1,CSGTGGGSGRKTQYF,TGCAGTGGCACAGGGGGGGGTAGCGGGAGGAAGACCCAGTACTTC
TRBD2,few,TRBJ2-7,TRBV20-1,CSAPKAGGPYEQYF,TGCAGTGCCCCGAAAGCGGGAGGGCCTTACGAGCAGTACTTC
.,.,TRBJ2-5,TRBV15,CATYRLGYIETQYF,TGTGCCACCTACAGATTGGGGTACATCGAGACCCAGTACTTC
TRBD2,.,TRBJ2-7,TRBV20-1,CSALALVSGTYEQYF,TGCAGTGCTTTAGCCCTGGTTAGCGGGACCTACGAGCAGTACTTC
.,many,TRBJ2-1,TRBV5-1,CASSGGLRRDSEQFF,TGCGCCAGCAGCGGGGGACTTAGGCGGGACAGTGAGCAGTTCTTC
.,many,TRBJ2-7,TRBV19,CASSSHRGLIRAYEQYF,TGTGCCAGTAGTAGCCACCGGGGCTTGATCAGGGCCTACGAGCAGTACTTC
TRBD2,.,TRBJ2-1,TRBV4-3,CASSQDPPLAGSYNEQFF,TGCGCCAGCAGCCAAGATCCCCCACTAGCGGGCTCCTACAATGAGCAGTTCTTC
TRBD1,few,TRBJ2-2,TRBV6-1,CASSEGYRGNTGELFF,TGTGCCAGCAGTGAAGGTTACAGGGGAAACACCGGGGAGCTGTTTTTT
TRBD2,few,TRBJ2-1,TRBV29-1,CSVQPRRGGDEQFF,TGCAGCGTTCAACCCCGGCGGGGAGGGGATGAGCAGTTCTTC
TRBD1,once,TRBJ2-1,TRBV7-9,CASSLTGGTYNKQFF,TGTGCCAGCAGCCTAACAGGGGGCACCTACAATAAGCAGTTCTTC
.,.,TRBJ1-2,TRBV7-9,CASSLGLGIYTF,TGTGCCAGCAGCTTAGGGCTGGGAATTTACACCTTC